These 8 T cell receptor beta chains were all obtained from the same sample, sequenced in a study of CD8+ T cells in alopecia areata. RNA, once extracted, was reverse transcribed into cDNA for use as the sequencing template. Libraries were prepared by immunoSEQ multiplex PCR; TCRdb keeps only in-frame clonotypes and omits some of them. The sample lists roughly 140,000 clones; about half were seen once. The source was CD4+ T cells sorted from blood, collected at week 0. The receptors were sampled from a human donor with alopecia areata.

This sequence joins TRBV7-2 and TRBJ2-5, with 11 bases fitting TRBD1. The CDR3 is made up of 14 amino acids. Germline V gene data show CDR1 as SGHTA and CDR2 as FQGNSA. The J segment lost 9 bases and the V segment lost 4 bases, leaving 7 bases of the junction unmatched. The DNA for the CDR3 is TGTGCCAGCAGCTGGGACAGGGGGTACGGTTCCCAGTACTTC. Its protein product is CASSWDRGYGSQYF.

This clone was counted only a few times. V usage is TRBV7-8 and J usage is TRBJ2-7; D remains unclear. This CDR3 has 13 residues. V gave up 5 bases and J gave up 3 bases, with 11 bases separating them. Germline-derived CDR1 and CDR2 are SGHVS and FQNEAQ. In DNA, the CDR3 is TGTGCCAGCAGCCTCGTTGCGGTCTACGAGCAGTACTTC. Translating gives CASSLVAVYEQYF.

This clone was seen a few times. Other nucleotide sequences from this sample produce the same CDR3. The J gene is TRBJ2-1, the V gene TRBV7-9; D gene unclear. Trimming left V 1 base short and J 1 base short, with 5 bases between. Germline values: CDR1 SEHNR, CDR2 FQNEAQ (reference sequence). The CDR3 is made up of 14 amino acids. CDR3 in DNA: TGTGCCAGCAGCTTAGGGAGTTCCTACAATGAGCAGTTCTTC. Translating gives CASSLGSSYNEQFF.

This clone was seen only a few times. As DNA, the CDR3 is TGTGCCAGCAGCCAGACCCTCCGGCGGGGGGTCCAAGAGACCCAGTACTTC. Its translation: CASSQTLRRGVQETQYF. The rearrangement links TRBV4-2 to TRBJ2-5; 8 bases align to TRBD2. This CDR3 region has 17 residues. Germline lookup yields CDR1 LGHNA and CDR2 YNFKEQ. Trimming took 3 bases from V and 1 from J; bases not matched to a gene: 10.

The V gene is TRBV7-2, the J gene TRBJ2-7, with TRBD1 matching over 7 bases. This CDR3 is 13 amino acids long. Germline CDR1 and CDR2: SGHTA and FQGNSA. V lost 5 bases and J lost 12; bases outside the gene matches: 13. CDR3 coding DNA: TGTGCCAGCAGCCCGAACACAGGGGTGGCTTGGTACTTC. This translates into CASSPNTGVAWYF.

V gene TRBV5-4 combines with J gene TRBJ2-7, with a weak D call TRBD2 (6 bases). The germline V gene has CDR1 SGHNT and CDR2 YYREEE (reference sequence). The CDR3 has 13 residues. The V and J ends lost 3 bases and 6 bases respectively, with 13 bases between them. CDR3 loop: CASSSVQEGEQYF. For the CDR3, the DNA is TGTGCCAGCAGCTCTGTCCAGGAGGGCGAGCAGTACTTC.

The rearrangement uses TRBV18 and TRBJ2-1, with TRBD2 identical over 8 bases. Germline V gene lookup returns CDR1 KGHSH and CDR2 LQKENI. The CDR3 spans 15 residues. Unmatched junction bases numbered 8, after V lost 2 bases and J lost 8 bases. CDR3 bases: TGTGCCAGCTCACCAAAAGGACTAGCAGAATATGAGCAGTTCTTC. It encodes CASSPKGLAEYEQFF.

Only a few counts were recorded for this clone. V and J are TRBV11-2 and TRBJ2-1, with 8 bases fitting TRBD1. Germline CDR1 SGHAT, CDR2 FQNNGV. The V and J ends lost 5 bases and 5 bases, in that order; junction bases with no gene match: 8. This CDR3 is 15 amino acids long. DNA for the CDR3: TGTGCCAGCAGCCCCTGGACAGGGAGCCACAATGAGCAGTTCTTC. Its translation is CASSPWTGSHNEQFF.